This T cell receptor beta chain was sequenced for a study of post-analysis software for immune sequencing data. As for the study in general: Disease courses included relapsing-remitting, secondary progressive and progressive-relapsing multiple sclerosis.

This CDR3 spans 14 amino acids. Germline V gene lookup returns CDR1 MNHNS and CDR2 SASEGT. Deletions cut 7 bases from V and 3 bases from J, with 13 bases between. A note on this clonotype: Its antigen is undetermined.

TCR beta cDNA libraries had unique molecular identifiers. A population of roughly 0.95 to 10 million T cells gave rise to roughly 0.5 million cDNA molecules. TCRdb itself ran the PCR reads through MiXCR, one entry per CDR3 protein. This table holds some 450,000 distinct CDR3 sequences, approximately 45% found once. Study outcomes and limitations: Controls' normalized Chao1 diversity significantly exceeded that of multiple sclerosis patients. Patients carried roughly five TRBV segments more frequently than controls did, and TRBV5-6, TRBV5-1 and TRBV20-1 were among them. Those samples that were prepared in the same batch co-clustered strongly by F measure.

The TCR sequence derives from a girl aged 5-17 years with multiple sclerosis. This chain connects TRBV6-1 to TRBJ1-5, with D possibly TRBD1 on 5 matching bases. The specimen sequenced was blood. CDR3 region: CASTRGVDNQPQHF. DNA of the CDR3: TGTGCCAGCACCCGAGGGGTCGACAATCAGCCCCAGCATTTT.